This T cell receptor beta chain is from a study of blood T cell repertoires in COVID-19 (dated by TCRdb to about 2020). Study-level background: Samples covering the acute and convalescent phases of COVID-19 were provided by collaborators in the United States, Italy and Spain. The prospective study material was composed of cDNA or gDNA derived from T cells, B-cell-depleted T cells, or PBMCs. Where HLA class I and class II types were available, the types were taken from metadata supplied by the sample provider, not from assay-based typing. The samples were drawn from two sources: the first 160 participants of the ongoing ImmuneRACE study, and fewer than 1,500 subjects contributed by 6 global collaborators. Nearly every sample came with metadata listing a de-identified subject ID, COVID-19 status, age in years and sex. The dataset comprised deeply sampled blood TCRbeta repertoires from subjects exposed to, actively infected with, or recovered from COVID-19. A freely available public database, intended as a resource for researchers studying the immune response to SARS-CoV-2, is where the repertoires were released.

Note on this clone: No antigen is known for it. The record has no base qualities; no much larger clone is one base away.

Whole blood was collected in K2EDTA tubes by collaborating institutions according to the institutions' own protocols. For TCRbeta analysis, collaborators shipped samples as frozen whole blood, isolated PBMCs, or DNA extracted from either of those sample types. On the study overall, not on this receptor specifically: Clinical and demographic metadata were provided uncurated, with the amount varying by source and participant.

The immunoSEQ Assay, a bias-controlled multiplex PCR, was used to amplify TCRbeta CDR3 regions from genomic DNA. The authors' analysis ran thus. The number of nucleated cells in each sample was estimated from the amplification of reference gene primers within the assay. Sequence reads were collapsed and filtered to measure the absolute abundance of every unique TCRbeta CDR3 rearrangement. For each sample, productive Simpson clonality was calculated by taking the square root of Simpson's diversity index across productive rearrangements. TCRdb mirrors the immuneACCESS table, restricted to in-frame sequences. Some clones are absent from its copies; in checked studies, under half trace to an unresolved V gene, and the reason for the others is unknown. V and J calls and clone size are copied from that table; D and trimming were computed from the DNA. The sample table holds roughly 200,000 clones, of which approximately 85% were seen once. The ten largest clones add up to roughly 5% of the sample.

V and J lose 4 bases and 7 bases, and a span of 17 bases separates them. The CDR3 sequence holds 14 residues, the cysteine and phenylalanine included. Solely the CDR3 DNA is kept, with 42 bases framed from the first base. CDR1 and CDR2 are drawn from the germline V gene: SQVTM, ANQGSEA. This receptor was obtained from an elderly woman with acute or convalescent COVID-19. The chain employs TRBV29-1 and TRBJ2-1, with the identity of the D gene unclear. Source material: peripheral blood. CDR3 protein: CSVVPHNVDNEQFF. The DNA is as follows: TGCAGCGTTGTACCCCACAATGTCGATAATGAGCAGTTCTTC.